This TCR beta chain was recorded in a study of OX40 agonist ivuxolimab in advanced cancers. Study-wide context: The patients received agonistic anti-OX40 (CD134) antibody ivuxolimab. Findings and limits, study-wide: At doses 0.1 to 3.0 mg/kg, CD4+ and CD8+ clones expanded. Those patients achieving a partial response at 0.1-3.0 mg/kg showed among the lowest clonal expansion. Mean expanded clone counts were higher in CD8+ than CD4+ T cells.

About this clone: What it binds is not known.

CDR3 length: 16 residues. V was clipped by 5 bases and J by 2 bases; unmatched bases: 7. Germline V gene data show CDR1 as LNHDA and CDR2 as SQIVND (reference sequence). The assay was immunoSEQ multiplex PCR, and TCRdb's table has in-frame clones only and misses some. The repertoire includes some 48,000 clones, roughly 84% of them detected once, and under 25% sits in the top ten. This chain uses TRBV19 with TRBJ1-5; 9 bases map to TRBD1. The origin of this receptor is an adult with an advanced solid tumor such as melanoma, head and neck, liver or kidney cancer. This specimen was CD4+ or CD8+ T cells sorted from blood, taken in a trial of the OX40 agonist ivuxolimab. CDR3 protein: CASSELTGGGNQPQHF. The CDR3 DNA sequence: TGTGCCAGTAGTGAGCTAACAGGGGGCGGCAATCAGCCCCAGCATTTT.